This entry concerns a single T cell receptor beta chain. Its cognate antigen is unknown. Data came from immunoSEQ multiplex PCR; TCRdb stores just in-frame clones and leaves some out. The repertoire has 150,000 or so clones, roughly nine tenths of them found once; the top ten carry about 3%. The trim removed 1 base at V and 8 bases at J, leaving 7 bases unmatched. This CDR3 contains 15 residues. Germline lookup yields CDR1 SNHLY and CDR2 FYNNEI. The entry originates in a study of cytomegalovirus exposure and HLA in healthy donors. Overall study: It was reported in a later analysis that the same platform had been used for the approximately 120 validation repertoires as for the 666 first-cohort repertoires.

Points from the study as a whole: A list of approximately 160 TCR beta chains associated with cytomegalovirus was given. That first-cohort TCR clusters tended to co-occur in the 95 to 150 validation repertoires was found in a later analysis. With high specificity and sensitivity, the classifier reportedly diagnosed cytomegalovirus status.

The receptor was derived from a woman between 18 and 30 years old in good health and CMV-seropositive. The chain carries TRBV2 and TRBJ2-1; 8 bases match TRBD2. The source material was PBMCs. Here the CDR3 DNA reads TGTGCCAGCAGTGAAGAAGCGGGAGTAATTCATGAGCAGTTCTTC. This codes for CASSEEAGVIHEQFF. Supplemented by reference TRBV2 and TRBJ2-1, the full variable domain reads EPEVTQTPSHQVTQMGQEVILRCVPISNHLYFYWYRQILGQKVEFLVSFYNNEISEKSEIFDDQFSVERPDGSNFTLKIRSTKLEDSAMYFCASSEEAGVIHEQFFGPGTRLTVL.